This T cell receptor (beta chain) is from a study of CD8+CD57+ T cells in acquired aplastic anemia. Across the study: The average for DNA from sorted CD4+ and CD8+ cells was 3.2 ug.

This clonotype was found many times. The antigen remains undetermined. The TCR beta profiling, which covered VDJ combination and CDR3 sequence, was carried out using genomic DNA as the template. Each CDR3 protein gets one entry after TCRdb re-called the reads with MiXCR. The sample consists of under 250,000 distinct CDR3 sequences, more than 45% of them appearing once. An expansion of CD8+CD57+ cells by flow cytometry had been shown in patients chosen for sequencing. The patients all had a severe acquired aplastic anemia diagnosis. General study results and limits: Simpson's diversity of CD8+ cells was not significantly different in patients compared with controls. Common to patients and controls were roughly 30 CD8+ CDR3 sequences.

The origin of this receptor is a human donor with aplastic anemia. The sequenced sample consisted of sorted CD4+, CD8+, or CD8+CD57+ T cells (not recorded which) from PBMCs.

Written as DNA, the CDR3 is TGTGCCATCAGTGAGTCGGTCCAGAAAAATATTGGGTTTGAAGCTTTCTTT. Translation: CAISESVQKNIGFEAFF. This chain links TRBV10-3 with TRBJ1-1; no firm D call. The CDR3 extends over 17 amino acids. The germline CDR1 and CDR2 sequences are ENHRY and SYGVKD. Trimming removed 0 bases at V and 7 bases at J, with 21 bases between.